This T cell receptor (beta chain) was identified in a study of T cells after posttransplantation cyclophosphamide. Repertoires were generated with immunoSEQ multiplex PCR, while TCRdb's copy carries only in-frame clones and drops some. The repertoire consists of approximately 27,000 clones, none detected only once. Study observations and caveats: Recipient CMV seropositivity and CMV reactivation strongly tracked TRB clonality. Later blood repertoires were often dominated by clones from the donor CD8+ memory compartment. Tissue-infiltrating T cells from skin or gut overlapped little with blood T cells.

This clone showed up many times. What it binds is unknown. Trimming cost V 7 bases and J 6 bases; bases outside gene matches: 8. The CDR3 sequence is 15 residues long. Germline V gene data show CDR1 as MNHNS and CDR2 as SASEGT. The material sequenced was PBMCs. This TCR derives from a middle-aged man in good health, CMV-negative, and a related stem cell transplant donor. The chain links TRBV6-1 to TRBJ2-2; 10 nucleotides line up with TRBD1. This chain's CDR3 is CASKTGGARAGELFF. The CDR3 coding sequence is TGTGCCAGCAAGACAGGGGGCGCCAGGGCCGGGGAGCTGTTTTTT.